The entry below gives a single T cell receptor (beta chain) sequence along with its context. What it recognizes is unknown. Sequencing was performed with immunoSEQ multiplex PCR; in TCRdb, only in-frame clones are kept and a portion is missing. The repertoire holds 35,000 to 45,000 clones, 65% to 85% seen once, with 23% in the top ten. This CDR3 spans 14 amino acids. The V and J ends lost 5 bases and 2 bases, in that order; junction bases with no gene match: 4. Germline-derived CDR1 and CDR2 are SNHLY and FYNNEI. The data originate from a study of OX40 agonist ivuxolimab in advanced cancers. Regarding the study as a whole: Expanded clones were, on average, more numerous in CD8+ T cells than in CD4+.

Here the sequenced sample was CD4+ or CD8+ T cells sorted from blood, taken in a trial of the OX40 agonist ivuxolimab. The source of this sequence is an adult with an advanced solid tumor such as melanoma, head and neck, liver or kidney cancer. This chain joins TRBV2 and TRBJ1-2, with 8 bases matching TRBD1. The CDR3 DNA follows: TGTGCCAGCAGTCTGCAGGGGGCGAACTATGGCTACACCTTC. Amino acids: CASSLQGANYGYTF.